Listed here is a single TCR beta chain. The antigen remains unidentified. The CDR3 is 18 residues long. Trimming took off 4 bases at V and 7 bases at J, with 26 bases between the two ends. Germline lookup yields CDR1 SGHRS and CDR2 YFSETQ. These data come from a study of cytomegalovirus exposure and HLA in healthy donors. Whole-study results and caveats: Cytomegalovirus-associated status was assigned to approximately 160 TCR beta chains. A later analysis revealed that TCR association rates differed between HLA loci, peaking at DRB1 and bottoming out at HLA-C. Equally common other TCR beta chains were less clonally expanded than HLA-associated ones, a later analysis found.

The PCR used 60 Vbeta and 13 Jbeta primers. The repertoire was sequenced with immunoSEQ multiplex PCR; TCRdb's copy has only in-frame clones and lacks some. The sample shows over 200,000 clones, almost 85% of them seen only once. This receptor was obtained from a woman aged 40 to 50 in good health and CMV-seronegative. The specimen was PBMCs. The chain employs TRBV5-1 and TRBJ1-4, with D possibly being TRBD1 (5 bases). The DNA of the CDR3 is TGCGCCAGCAGCATACAAGACAAAAGACAGAGGCTAACTGAAAAACTGTTTTTT. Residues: CASSIQDKRQRLTEKLFF.